A selection of T cell receptor beta chains follows, all from one sample in a study of T cell responses to AZD1222 COVID-19 vaccine. The protocol was immunoSEQ multiplex PCR, while the TCRdb copy is restricted to in-frame clones and leaves out a portion. The data contain about 120,000 clones, more than 75% of them singletons. This specimen was peripheral blood, taken 28 days after the second AZD1222 dose. These TCRs come from an adult who received the AZD1222 COVID-19 vaccine. CDR3s include the opening cysteine and the closing phenylalanine or tryptophan. Fields, in order: CDR3 length, D gene, J gene, V gene, clone size, CDR3 DNA, CDR3 protein. A D gene is named only where the DNA matches it firmly. Clone size is stated in some rows and not others, as once, few, many or a class when expanded.

16 | TRBD1 | TRBJ1-2 | TRBV19 | NA | TGTGCCAGTAGTATCTATTCGACAGGGGCGGTCTATGGCTACACCTTC | CASSIYSTGAVYGYTF
14 | NA | TRBJ2-2 | TRBV19 | NA | TGTGCCAGTAGGGAGACAGGGAACACCGGGGAGCTGTTTTTT | CASRETGNTGELFF
14 | NA | TRBJ1-2 | TRBV3-1/TRBV3-2 | once | TGTGCCAGCAGCCACGAGACAATTCGCTATGGCTACACCTTC | CASSHETIRYGYTF
14 | NA | TRBJ2-3 | TRBV29-1 | NA | TGCAGCGTTGATAGGGCCACAAGCACAGATACGCAGTATTTT | CSVDRATSTDTQYF
13 | NA | TRBJ2-7 | TRBV5-8 | NA | TGTGCCAGCAGCTGGGACACCTCCTACGAGCAGTACTTC | CASSWDTSYEQYF
17 | NA | TRBJ2-3 | TRBV6-2/TRBV6-3 | NA | TGTGCCAGCAGTTACGACCTACTCGCAGGGGGGTCAGATACGCAGTATTTT | CASSYDLLAGGSDTQYF
15 | NA | TRBJ1-5 | TRBV10-3 | few | TGTGCCATCAGTGACCCCGGACAGATCAATCAGCCCCAGCATTTT | CAISDPGQINQPQHF
18 | TRBD2 | TRBJ2-3 | TRBV15 | NA | TGTGCCACCAGCAAACCGACTAGCGGGGCCCCCCTTGTAGATACGCAGTATTTT | CATSKPTSGAPLVDTQYF
17 | TRBD2 | TRBJ2-7 | TRBV18 | NA | TGTGCCAGCTCACCAATCCATCGAACTAGCGGGGACAACGAGCAGTACTTC | CASSPIHRTSGDNEQYF
14 | TRBD2 | TRBJ2-7 | TRBV7-3 | NA | TGTGCCAGCAGCCTAAATGGGGGGGACTACGAGCAGTACTTC | CASSLNGGDYEQYF
14 | NA | TRBJ1-1 | TRBV6-5 | NA | TGTGCCAGCAGCCGAAGCCATTCGGGGACTGAAGCTTTCTTT | CASSRSHSGTEAFF
14 | NA | TRBJ2-1 | TRBV30 | NA | TGTGCCTGGAGACCCGACCGGGGCCTCAATGAGCAGTTCTTC | CAWRPDRGLNEQFF
18 | TRBD1 | TRBJ1-2 | TRBV27 | NA | TGTGCCAGCAGTATTAGGACAGGGACTAACTTAGCTAACTATGGCTACACCTTC | CASSIRTGTNLANYGYTF
16 | TRBD1 | TRBJ2-1 | TRBV11-1 | NA | TGTGCCAGCAGCCAATACAGGGGGCTAACCTACAATGAGCAGTTCTTC | CASSQYRGLTYNEQFF
15 | NA | TRBJ2-7 | TRBV9 | NA | TGTGCCAGCAGCCCCAGCCTAGTAGGGTCTTCCGAGCAGTACTTC | CASSPSLVGSSEQYF
11 | NA | TRBJ1-1 | TRBV12-3/TRBV12-4 | once | TGTGCCAGCAGTCTGTCGACAGAAGCTTTCTTT | CASSLSTEAFF
16 | NA | TRBJ1-6 | TRBV30 | NA | TGTGCCTGGAGTGTACTTGTCGGGCCGAGGGGTTCACCCCTCCACTTT | CAWSVLVGPRGSPLHF
15 | TRBD1 | TRBJ1-6 | TRBV28 | NA | TGTGCCAGCAGCCGCCCGGGACAGGGGGAATCACCCCTCCACTTT | CASSRPGQGESPLHF
13 | NA | TRBJ1-3 | TRBV13 | NA | TGTGCCAGCAGACGAATTGGGAGAAACACCATATATTTT | CASRRIGRNTIYF
15 | TRBD1 | TRBJ1-1 | TRBV7-9 | once | TGTGCCAGCAGCCATACCCCCGACAGGGGGACTGAAGCTTTCTTT | CASSHTPDRGTEAFF
15 | NA | TRBJ2-1 | TRBV11-3 | NA | TGTGCCAGCAGCCCGGGGCCTAGGTGGGGCAATGAGCAGTTCTTC | CASSPGPRWGNEQFF
14 | NA | TRBJ2-7 | TRBV7-2 | once | TGTGCCAGCAGCACTACAGGGTTCGACGACGAGCAGTACTTC | CASSTTGFDDEQYF
14 | TRBD2 | TRBJ2-7 | TRBV11-2 | NA | TGTGCCAGCAGCTTAACTAGCGGGGGATACGAGCAGTACTTC | CASSLTSGGYEQYF
14 | NA | TRBJ2-6 | TRBV27 | NA | TGTGCCAGCAGTAGGGGGACCGGGGCCAACGTCCTGACTTTC | CASSRGTGANVLTF
14 | NA | TRBJ2-3 | TRBV5-1 | NA | TGCGCCAGCAGCTTGCAGGGTTGGACAGATACGCAGTATTTT | CASSLQGWTDTQYF
14 | NA | TRBJ1-2 | TRBV9 | NA | TGTGCCAGCAGCGCCGGACGATCGTCGGCGGGCTACACCTTC | CASSAGRSSAGYTF
21 | TRBD2 | TRBJ2-1 | TRBV10-1 | NA | TGCGCCAGCAGTGTTTGGCTAGCGGGGGGGTTCCCCGTTAGCTCCTACAATGAGCAGTTCTTC | CASSVWLAGGFPVSSYNEQFF
16 | TRBD1 | TRBJ2-1 | TRBV2 | NA | TGTGCCAGCAGCGTACCGGGACAGACGATTTACAATGAGCAGTTCTTC | CASSVPGQTIYNEQFF
14 | TRBD1 | TRBJ1-5 | TRBV28 | NA | TGTGCCAGCAGGCCGGGACAGGTTGGATCAGCCCAGCATTTT | CASRPGQVGSAQHF
16 | TRBD2 | TRBJ2-7 | TRBV6-5 | NA | TGTGCCAGCAGTTACGATACTAGCGGGCTTACCCACGAGCAGTACTTC | CASSYDTSGLTHEQYF
18 | TRBD2 | TRBJ2-7 | TRBV18 | NA | TGTGCCAGCTCACAAACCGGGACTAGCGGGGGGCACTCCTACGAGCAGTACTTC | CASSQTGTSGGHSYEQYF
11 | NA | TRBJ1-2 | TRBV6-5 | NA | TGTGCCAGCACCAACTCTGTCCGCTACACCTTC | CASTNSVRYTF
15 | TRBD1 | TRBJ1-3 | TRBV4-3 | NA | TGCGCCAGCAGCGTACAGGGGAGAGGTGGAAACACCATATATTTT | CASSVQGRGGNTIYF
17 | TRBD1 | TRBJ1-3 | TRBV9 | NA | TGTGCCAGCAGCGTAGCCCCCACAGGGGGCTCTGGAAACACCATATATTTT | CASSVAPTGGSGNTIYF
15 | NA | TRBJ2-1 | TRBV6-1 | once | TGTGCCAGCAGTCAGACTATGACTGTGCTCAATGAGCAGTTCTTC | CASSQTMTVLNEQFF
15 | TRBD1 | TRBJ2-3 | TRBV6-4 | NA | TGTGCCAGCAGCGTCGGGACAGCCGGCACAGATACGCAGTATTTT | CASSVGTAGTDTQYF
14 | TRBD1 | TRBJ2-7 | TRBV5-1 | NA | TGCGCCAGCAGCAGACAGGGGACACCCTACGAGCAGTACTTC | CASSRQGTPYEQYF
14 | NA | TRBJ2-2 | TRBV6-5 | NA | TGTGCCAGCAGCACAGCAGGGAGCACCGGGGAGCTGTTTTTT | CASSTAGSTGELFF
16 | TRBD2 | TRBJ2-3 | TRBV7-2 | NA | TGTGCCAGCAGTTCAATAGCGGGCCATCGCACAGATACGCAGTATTTT | CASSSIAGHRTDTQYF
13 | NA | TRBJ2-5 | TRBV7-2 | NA | TGTGCCAGCAGCTTCGGAGGGGTGGAGACCCAGTACTTC | CASSFGGVETQYF
14 | TRBD1 | TRBJ1-4 | TRBV2 | NA | TGTGCCACCAGACAGGGAGCAACTAATGAAAAACTGTTTTTT | CATRQGATNEKLFF
18 | NA | TRBJ2-7 | TRBV29-1 | NA | TGCAGCGTTGAACTGGTGGTCAGGGGAAGGAACAGGACCTACGAGCAGTACTTC | CSVELVVRGRNRTYEQYF
17 | TRBD1 | TRBJ2-1 | TRBV11-3 | NA | TGTGCCAGCAGCTTCGACGACCGGGACAGCTCCTACAATGAGCAGTTCTTC | CASSFDDRDSSYNEQFF
18 | NA | TRBJ2-2 | TRBV6-2/TRBV6-3 | NA | TGTGCCAGCAGTTACGCAATTCTTGTCAGGGGGAGGACCGGGGAGCTGTTTTTT | CASSYAILVRGRTGELFF
15 | NA | TRBJ2-7 | TRBV7-9 | NA | TGTGCCAGCAGCTTACAGACTAGTCATGTGAACGAGCAGTACTTC | CASSLQTSHVNEQYF
14 | NA | TRBJ1-5 | TRBV6-4 | medium-sized | TGTGCCAGCAGTGAGACAGCTAGCAATCAGCCCCAGCATTTT | CASSETASNQPQHF
15 | NA | TRBJ2-3 | TRBV15 | NA | TGTGCCACCAGCGGGGCTATACAAGGCACAGATACGCAGTATTTT | CATSGAIQGTDTQYF
16 | NA | TRBJ1-4 | TRBV14 | NA | TGTGCCAGCAGCCAAGCTATAACAGGCTTTAATGAAAAACTGTTTTTT | CASSQAITGFNEKLFF
15 | TRBD1 | TRBJ2-1 | TRBV19 | NA | TGTGCCAGTAGTATATTGGGACAGGCGGGCAATGAGCAGTTCTTC | CASSILGQAGNEQFF
17 | TRBD2 | TRBJ2-7 | TRBV4-1 | NA | TGCGCCAGCAGCCAATGGCGCGGGGGGGACAGTGAATACGAGCAGTACTTC | CASSQWRGGDSEYEQYF
15 | TRBD2 | TRBJ2-7 | TRBV30 | NA | TGTGCCTGGAGCGGGAGAGGTAGCGGGTTGCGGCGGGAGTACTTC | CAWSGRGSGLRREYF
14 | TRBD1 | TRBJ1-5 | TRBV2 | NA | TGTGCCAGCACTAACCAGGGGGTCAATCAGCCCCAGCATTTT | CASTNQGVNQPQHF
12 | NA | TRBJ2-1 | TRBV28 | NA | TGTGCCAGCAGTTACAATAGGAATGAGCAGTTCTTC | CASSYNRNEQFF
15 | TRBD1 | TRBJ1-6 | TRBV6-5 | NA | TGTGCCAGCAGCAGCGCGACAGGGGGCTATTCACCCCTCCACTTT | CASSSATGGYSPLHF
15 | TRBD2 | TRBJ2-2 | TRBV24-1 | NA | TGTGCCACCAGTGACGACGGGAGGGGCACCGGGGAGCTGTTTTTT | CATSDDGRGTGELFF
15 | NA | TRBJ1-1 | TRBV4-3 | NA | TGCGCCAGCAGCCAGGACCCGAGGAGGACTACTGAAGCTTTCTTT | CASSQDPRRTTEAFF
15 | NA | TRBJ2-5 | TRBV7-3 | few | TGTGCCAGCAGCTTATCCGGGGCTCCGGGCGGGACCCAGTACTTC | CASSLSGAPGGTQYF
14 | NA | TRBJ2-7 | TRBV27 | NA | TGTGCCAGCCGGGGACATCTAGCCGCTTGGGAGCAGTACTTC | CASRGHLAAWEQYF
14 | TRBD2 | TRBJ2-1 | TRBV30 | once | TGTGCCTTCCAAAGGAGCGGGGGGCCGAGTGAGCAGTTCTTC | CAFQRSGGPSEQFF